Listed below are T cell receptor beta chains from one sample, sequenced in a study of blood T cell repertoires in COVID-19. Profiling relied on immunoSEQ multiplex PCR, and the TCRdb table lists in-frame clones only, not all of them. The sample lists about 320,000 clones, about 91% seen once, with 1.6% in the top ten. The specimen was peripheral blood. These receptor sequences come from a woman in her thirties with COVID-19, enrolled during active disease. The CDR3 runs from the conserved cysteine through the conserved F or W.

V gene,CDR3 protein
TRBV9,CASSTRTGTNTGELFF
TRBV28,CASSLSETQYF
TRBV5-1,CASSWSPLRGANYGYTF
TRBV18,CASSLRTGWNTGELFF
TRBV5-4,CASSSGVGTNEKLFF
TRBV11-3,CASSSMTGVTDTQYF
TRBV7-2,CASSLQAGTGELFF
TRBV28,CASRGDLNTEAFF
TRBV7-2,CASSPNRDQPQHF
TRBV5-1,CASSRYQGAGEAFF
TRBV5-1,CASSVRGSNTEAFF
TRBV21-1,CASSKERRADTEAFF
TRBV9,CASSVDFSGGNTGELFF
TRBV5-6,CASSLGALREKLFF
TRBV29-1,CSVALGGPREAFF
TRBV4-2,CASSPLIHRYDEQYF